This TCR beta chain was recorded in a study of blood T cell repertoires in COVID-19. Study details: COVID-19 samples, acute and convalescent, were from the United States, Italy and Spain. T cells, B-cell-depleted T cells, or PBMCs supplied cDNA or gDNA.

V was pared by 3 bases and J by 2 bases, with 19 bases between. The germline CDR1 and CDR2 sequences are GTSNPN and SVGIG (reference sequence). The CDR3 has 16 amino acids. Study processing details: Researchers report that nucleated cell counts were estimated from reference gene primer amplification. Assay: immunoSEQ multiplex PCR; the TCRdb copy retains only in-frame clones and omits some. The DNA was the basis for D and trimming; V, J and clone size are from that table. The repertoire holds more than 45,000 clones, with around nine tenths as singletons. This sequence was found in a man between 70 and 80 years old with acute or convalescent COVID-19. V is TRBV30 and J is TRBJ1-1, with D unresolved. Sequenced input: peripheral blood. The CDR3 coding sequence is TGTGCCTGGAGCCTTTCCGGGATTGGGGATAACACTGAAGCTTTCTTT. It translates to CAWSLSGIGDNTEAFF. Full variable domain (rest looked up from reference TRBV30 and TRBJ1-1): SQTIHQWPATLVQPVGSPLSLECTVEGTSNPNLYWYRQAAGRGLQLLFYSVGIGQISSEVPQNLSASRPQDRQFILSSKKLLLSDSGFYLCAWSLSGIGDNTEAFFGQGTRLTVV.